This T cell receptor beta chain emerged from a study of T-cell memory formation after mild COVID-19. In the study overall: Largely, the TCR clusters proved donor specific.

TCR alpha and TCR beta cDNA libraries with sample barcodes and UMIs came from 5'RACE using constant-segment primers. TCRdb independently ran MiXCR on the 5' RACE reads; one entry per CDR3 protein. Of about 84,000 distinct CDR3 sequences in the sample, about 15% were seen once. Regarding the study as a whole: Mainly CM and EM harbored the contracting CD4+ clones; mainly EMRA harbored the CD8+ ones.

Between the trimmed V and J ends, which lost 2 bases and 8 bases, there was a span of 13 bases. The CDR3 runs to 14 residues. As regards this clonotype: Its matching antigen is unknown.

Material for sequencing was PBMCs or a T cell subset sorted from them (not recorded which). This receptor was obtained from an adult woman who had mild COVID-19 (a few samples of this study predate the infection). Cell type and time point are not known. The rearrangement joins TRBV12-3 or TRBV12-4 to TRBJ2-1, with D possibly being TRBD2 (5 bases). The CDR3 DNA sequence: TGTGCCAGCAGTTTAAGCGGACCGCGGGATGAGCAGTTCTTC. Translated, it gives CASSLSGPRDEQFF.